Described below is a single T cell receptor (beta chain) sequence and its context. Germline lookup yields CDR1 MNHNY and CDR2 SVGAGI (reference sequence). V dropped 7 bases and J dropped 14; count of bases not matched to a gene: 11. The CDR3 totals 12 residues. The entry originates in a study of blood T cell repertoires in COVID-19. Clones were sequenced by immunoSEQ multiplex PCR, and TCRdb holds only the in-frame ones, with some missing. The sample lists fewer than 200,000 clones, approximately 91% occurring once. This TCR was sampled from a man aged 18 to 29 with COVID-19, enrolled during active disease. V and J are TRBV6-6 and TRBJ2-3, with 8 nucleotides matching TRBD2. Material: peripheral blood. CDR3 amino acids: CASTIDGRARYF. CDR3 sequence (DNA): TGTGCCAGCACAATAGACGGGAGGGCCAGGTATTTT.